The clone carrying this TCR beta chain was counted ten times or more. The CDR3 consists of 15 residues. The V gene's germline CDR1 is MNHNS and CDR2 SASEGT. Trimming pared 2 bases from V and 4 bases from J, leaving 14 bases between. These data belong to a study of blood T cells in healthy people across ages. Next came a second PCR, run for roughly 6 to 11 cycles, which used a sample-barcoded 5' primer along with a J-beta primer mix. Each CDR3 protein gets one entry after TCRdb re-called the 5' RACE reads with MiXCR. This sample has more than 800,000 distinct CDR3 sequences; around 30% occur once, and the top ten carry 17%.

The TCR sequence derives from a woman aged 80 or over in good health. The V call is TRBV6-1, the J call TRBJ2-5; D is possibly TRBD1 (6 bases). Sequenced sample: blood. DNA of the CDR3: TGTGCCAGCAGTGAAAACCCCGGACAGTCAGAGACCCAGTACTTC. This gives the protein CASSENPGQSETQYF.